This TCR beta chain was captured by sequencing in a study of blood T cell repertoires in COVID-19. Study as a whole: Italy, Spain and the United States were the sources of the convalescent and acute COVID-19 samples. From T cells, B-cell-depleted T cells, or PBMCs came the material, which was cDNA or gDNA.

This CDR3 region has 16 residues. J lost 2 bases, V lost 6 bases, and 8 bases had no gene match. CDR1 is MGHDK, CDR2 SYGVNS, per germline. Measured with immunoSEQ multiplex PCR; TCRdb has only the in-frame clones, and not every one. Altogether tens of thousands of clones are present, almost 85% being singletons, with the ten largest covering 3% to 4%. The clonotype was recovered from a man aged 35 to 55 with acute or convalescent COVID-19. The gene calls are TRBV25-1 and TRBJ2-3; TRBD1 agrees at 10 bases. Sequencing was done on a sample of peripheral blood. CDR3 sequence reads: CASRGGDRGYTDTQYF. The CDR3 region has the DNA TGTGCCAGCAGGGGGGGGGACAGGGGATACACAGATACGCAGTATTTT.